Below are 2 T cell receptor beta chains sequenced from a single sample in a study of blood T cell repertoires in COVID-19. This table comes from immunoSEQ multiplex PCR, and its TCRdb copy is limited to in-frame clones, with some not included. The sample has tens of thousands of clones, about 90% seen once. Specimen: peripheral blood. All receptors derive from a man older than 75 with acute or convalescent COVID-19.

The genes are TRBV12-3 or TRBV12-4 and TRBJ1-2; D perhaps matches TRBD1 (6 bases). The CDR3 length is 12 residues. The V gene lost 6 bases and the J gene lost 7 bases, with 12 bases spanning the gap. The CDR3 DNA follows: TGTGCCAGCAGGTTCGGCAGGGGTGGCTACACCTTC. Encoded protein: CASRFGRGGYTF.

This chain joins TRBV7-2 and TRBJ2-3; D may be TRBD2 (6 bases). This CDR3 spans 16 amino acids. CDR1 and CDR2 (germline): SGHTA, FQGNSA. V dropped 1 base and J dropped 6 bases, with 17 bases sitting between them. The CDR3 here is CASSLVVVGGQDTQYF. CDR3 bases: TGTGCCAGCAGCTTAGTAGTGGTCGGAGGGCAGGATACGCAGTATTTT.